These T cell receptor beta chains were read from a single sample in a study of blood T cell repertoires in COVID-19. Only in-frame clones appear in the TCRdb table, and some are missing; sequencing was by immunoSEQ multiplex PCR. The sample carries approximately 240,000 clones, around 89% recorded once. The material sequenced was PBMCs or T cells enriched from blood (not recorded which). These receptors all come from a woman aged 18-29 years in a cohort exposed to, infected with or recovered from COVID-19 (not recorded which). Each CDR3 is given with its conserved first and last residue. The D gene is left open where the match is weak. Clone sizes are given selectively: once, few, many, or a class where the clone is expanded.

TRBJ2-1 | NA | TRBV5-4 | NA | CASSLERGLSGDEQFF
TRBJ1-2 | TRBD1 | TRBV24-1 | NA | CATSDPYRGHVGYTF
TRBJ1-3 | NA | TRBV2 | NA | CASSVGSSGNTIYF
TRBJ1-6 | TRBD1 | TRBV27 | once | CASSLQTTGLSPLHF
TRBJ1-5 | TRBD1 | TRBV28 | NA | CASSHPPTGVSNQPQHF
TRBJ1-5 | TRBD1 | TRBV3-1/TRBV3-2 | NA | CASSPGQGYQPQHF
TRBJ1-6 | NA | TRBV18 | NA | CASSPPPHSTLHF
TRBJ2-2 | TRBD1 | TRBV19 | NA | CASTVQGRSGELFF
TRBJ1-1 | NA | TRBV25-1 | NA | CASSRLTEAFF
TRBJ2-1 | TRBD2 | TRBV7-9 | NA | CASRSTTSGRINEQFF
TRBJ1-1 | NA | TRBV25-1 | NA | CASSSLGQDMNTEAFF
TRBJ2-1 | TRBD2 | TRBV20-1 | NA | CSARRGDEQFF
TRBJ2-1 | TRBD2 | TRBV6-4 | once | CASSRGGSGGYNEQFF
TRBJ1-1 | TRBD1 | TRBV29-1 | NA | CSVESQGRGPVPAFF